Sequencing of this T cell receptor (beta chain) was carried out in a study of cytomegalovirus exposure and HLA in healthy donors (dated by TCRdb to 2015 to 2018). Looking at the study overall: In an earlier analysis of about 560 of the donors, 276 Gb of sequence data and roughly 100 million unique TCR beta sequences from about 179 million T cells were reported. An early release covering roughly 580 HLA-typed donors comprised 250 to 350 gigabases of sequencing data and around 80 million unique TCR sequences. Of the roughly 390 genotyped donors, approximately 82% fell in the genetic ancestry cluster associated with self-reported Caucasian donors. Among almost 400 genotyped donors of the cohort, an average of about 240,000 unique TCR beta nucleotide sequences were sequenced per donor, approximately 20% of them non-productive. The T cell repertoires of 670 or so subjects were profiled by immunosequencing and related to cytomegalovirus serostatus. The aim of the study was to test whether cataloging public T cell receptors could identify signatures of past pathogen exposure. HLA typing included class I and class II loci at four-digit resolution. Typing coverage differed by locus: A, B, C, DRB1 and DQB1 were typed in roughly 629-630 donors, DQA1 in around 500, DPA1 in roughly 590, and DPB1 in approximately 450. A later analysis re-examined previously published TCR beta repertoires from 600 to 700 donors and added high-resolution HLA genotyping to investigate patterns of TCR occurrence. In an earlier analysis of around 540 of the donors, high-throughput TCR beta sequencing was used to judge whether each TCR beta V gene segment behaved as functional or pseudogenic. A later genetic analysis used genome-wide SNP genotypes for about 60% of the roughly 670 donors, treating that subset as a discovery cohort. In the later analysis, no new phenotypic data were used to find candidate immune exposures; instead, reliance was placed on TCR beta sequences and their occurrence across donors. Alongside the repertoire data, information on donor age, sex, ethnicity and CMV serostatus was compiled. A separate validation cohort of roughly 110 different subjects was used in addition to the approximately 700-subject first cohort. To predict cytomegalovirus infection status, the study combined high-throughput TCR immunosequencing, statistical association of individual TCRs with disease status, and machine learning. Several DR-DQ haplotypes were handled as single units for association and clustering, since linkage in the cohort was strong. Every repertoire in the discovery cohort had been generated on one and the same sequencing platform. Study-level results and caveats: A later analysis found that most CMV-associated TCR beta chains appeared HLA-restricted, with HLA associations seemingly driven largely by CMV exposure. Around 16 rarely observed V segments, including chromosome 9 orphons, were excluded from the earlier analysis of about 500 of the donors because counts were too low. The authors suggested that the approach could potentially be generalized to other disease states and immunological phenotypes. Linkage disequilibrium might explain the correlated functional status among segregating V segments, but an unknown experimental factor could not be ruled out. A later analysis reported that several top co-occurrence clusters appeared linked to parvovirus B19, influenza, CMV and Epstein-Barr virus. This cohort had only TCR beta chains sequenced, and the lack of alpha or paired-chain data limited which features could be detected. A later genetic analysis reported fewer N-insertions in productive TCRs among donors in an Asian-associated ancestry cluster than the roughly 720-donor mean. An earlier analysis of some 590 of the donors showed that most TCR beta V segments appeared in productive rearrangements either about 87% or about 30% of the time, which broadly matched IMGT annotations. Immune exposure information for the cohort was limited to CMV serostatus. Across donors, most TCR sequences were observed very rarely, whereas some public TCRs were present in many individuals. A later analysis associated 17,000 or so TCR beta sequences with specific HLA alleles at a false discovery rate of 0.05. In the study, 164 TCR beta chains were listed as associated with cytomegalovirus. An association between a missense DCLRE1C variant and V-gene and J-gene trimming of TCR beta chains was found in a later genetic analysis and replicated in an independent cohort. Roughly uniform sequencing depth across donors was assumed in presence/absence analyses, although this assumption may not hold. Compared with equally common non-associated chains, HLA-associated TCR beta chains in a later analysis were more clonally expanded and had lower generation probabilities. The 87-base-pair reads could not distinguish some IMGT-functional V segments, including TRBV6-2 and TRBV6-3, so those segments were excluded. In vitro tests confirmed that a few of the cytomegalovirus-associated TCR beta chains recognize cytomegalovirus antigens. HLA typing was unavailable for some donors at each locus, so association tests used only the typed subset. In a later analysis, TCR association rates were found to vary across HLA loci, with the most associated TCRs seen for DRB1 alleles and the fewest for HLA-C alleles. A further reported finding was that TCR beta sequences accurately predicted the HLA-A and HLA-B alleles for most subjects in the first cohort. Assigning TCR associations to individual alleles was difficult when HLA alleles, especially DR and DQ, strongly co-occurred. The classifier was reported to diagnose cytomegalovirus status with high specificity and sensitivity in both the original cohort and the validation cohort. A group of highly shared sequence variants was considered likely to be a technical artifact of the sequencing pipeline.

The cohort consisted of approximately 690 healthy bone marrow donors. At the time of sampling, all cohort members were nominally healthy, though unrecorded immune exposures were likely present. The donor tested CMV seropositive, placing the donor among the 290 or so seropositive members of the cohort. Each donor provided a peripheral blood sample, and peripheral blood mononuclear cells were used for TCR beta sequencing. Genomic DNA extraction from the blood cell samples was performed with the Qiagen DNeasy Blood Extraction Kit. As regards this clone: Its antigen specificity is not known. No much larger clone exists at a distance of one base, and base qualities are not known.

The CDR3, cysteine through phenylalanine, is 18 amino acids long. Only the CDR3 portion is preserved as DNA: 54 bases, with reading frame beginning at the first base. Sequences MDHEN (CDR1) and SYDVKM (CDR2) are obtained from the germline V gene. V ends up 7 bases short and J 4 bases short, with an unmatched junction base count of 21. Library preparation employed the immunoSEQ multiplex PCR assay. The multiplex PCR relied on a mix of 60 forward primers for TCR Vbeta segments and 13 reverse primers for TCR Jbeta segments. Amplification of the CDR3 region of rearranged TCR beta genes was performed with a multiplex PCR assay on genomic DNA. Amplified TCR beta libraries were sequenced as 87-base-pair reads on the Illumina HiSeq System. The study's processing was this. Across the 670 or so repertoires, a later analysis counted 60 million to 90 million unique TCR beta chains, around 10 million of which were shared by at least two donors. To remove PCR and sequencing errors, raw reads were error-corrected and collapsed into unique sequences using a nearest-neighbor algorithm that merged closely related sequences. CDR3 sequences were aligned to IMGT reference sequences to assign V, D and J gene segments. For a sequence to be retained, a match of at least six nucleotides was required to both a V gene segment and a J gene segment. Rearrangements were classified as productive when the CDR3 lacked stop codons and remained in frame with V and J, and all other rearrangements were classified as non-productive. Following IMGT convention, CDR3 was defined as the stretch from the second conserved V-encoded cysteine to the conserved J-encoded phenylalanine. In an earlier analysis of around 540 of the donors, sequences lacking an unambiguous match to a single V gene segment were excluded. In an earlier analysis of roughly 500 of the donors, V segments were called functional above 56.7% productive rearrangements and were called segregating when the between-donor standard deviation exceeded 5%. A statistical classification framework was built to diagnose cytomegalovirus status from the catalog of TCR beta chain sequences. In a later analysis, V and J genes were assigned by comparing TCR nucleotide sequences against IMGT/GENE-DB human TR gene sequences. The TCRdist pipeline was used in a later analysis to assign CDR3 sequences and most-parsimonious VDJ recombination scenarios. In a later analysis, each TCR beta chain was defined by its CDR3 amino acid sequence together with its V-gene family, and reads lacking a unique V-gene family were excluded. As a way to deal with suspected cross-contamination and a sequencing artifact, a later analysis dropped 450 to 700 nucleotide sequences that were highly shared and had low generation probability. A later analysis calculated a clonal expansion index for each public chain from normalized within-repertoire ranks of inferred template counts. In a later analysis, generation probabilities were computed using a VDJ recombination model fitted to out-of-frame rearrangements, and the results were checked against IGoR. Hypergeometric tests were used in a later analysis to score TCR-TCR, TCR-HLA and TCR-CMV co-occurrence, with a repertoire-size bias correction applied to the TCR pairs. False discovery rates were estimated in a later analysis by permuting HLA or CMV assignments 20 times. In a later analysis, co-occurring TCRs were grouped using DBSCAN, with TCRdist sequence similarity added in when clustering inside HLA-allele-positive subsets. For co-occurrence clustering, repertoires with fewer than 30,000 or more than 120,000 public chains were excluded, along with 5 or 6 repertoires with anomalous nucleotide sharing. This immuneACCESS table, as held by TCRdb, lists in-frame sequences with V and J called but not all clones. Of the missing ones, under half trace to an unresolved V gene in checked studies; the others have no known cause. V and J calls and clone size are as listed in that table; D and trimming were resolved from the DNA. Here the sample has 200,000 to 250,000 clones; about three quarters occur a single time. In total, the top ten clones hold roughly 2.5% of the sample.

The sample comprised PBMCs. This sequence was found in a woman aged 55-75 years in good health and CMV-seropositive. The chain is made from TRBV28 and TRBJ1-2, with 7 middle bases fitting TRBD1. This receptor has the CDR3 CASTDSLGTEGLSYGYTF. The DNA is TGTGCCAGCACCGACTCCTTGGGGACAGAGGGTTTATCCTATGGCTACACCTTC.